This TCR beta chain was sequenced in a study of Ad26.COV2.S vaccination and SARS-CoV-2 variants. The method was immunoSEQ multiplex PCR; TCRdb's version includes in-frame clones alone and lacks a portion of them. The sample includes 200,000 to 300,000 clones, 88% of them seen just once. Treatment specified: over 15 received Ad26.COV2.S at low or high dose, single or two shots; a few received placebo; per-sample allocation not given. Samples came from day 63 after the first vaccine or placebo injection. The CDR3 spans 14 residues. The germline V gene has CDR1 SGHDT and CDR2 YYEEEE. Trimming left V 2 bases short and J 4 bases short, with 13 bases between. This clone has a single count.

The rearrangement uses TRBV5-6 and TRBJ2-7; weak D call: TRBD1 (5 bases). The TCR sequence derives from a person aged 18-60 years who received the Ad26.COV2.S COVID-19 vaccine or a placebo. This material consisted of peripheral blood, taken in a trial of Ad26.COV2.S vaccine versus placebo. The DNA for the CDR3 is TGTGCCAGCAGCTTAACAGGTCCGGCTTACGAGCAGTACTTC. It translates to CASSLTGPAYEQYF.